The entry below describes one T cell receptor (beta chain). This clone was counted only a few times. This clone's antigen is unknown. No base-level quality is on record; no much larger clone is a single base apart. Inclusive of the bounding cysteine and phenylalanine, the CDR3 is 16 residues long. Of the read, only the CDR3 DNA is kept; its 48 bases are in frame from base 1. For CDR1 and CDR2, the germline V gene lists MGHRA and YSYEKL. Between the V and J ends, shortened by 0 bases and 4 bases respectively, the junction contains 15 bases. The CDR3 regions of human TCRbeta chains were subjected to immunosequencing. As for how the authors treated the data: Repertoire TCRs were checked for matches against a reference library of SARS-CoV-2-specific TCRs that had been generated using the MIRA antigen-specificity platform. Breadth meant the fraction of unique TCRs that were SARS-CoV-2-associated, whereas depth meant the fraction of total T cells that were SARS-CoV-2-associated. Using the MIRA data, each spike-specific TCR was assigned both to the spike region to which the TCR was reactive and to a CD4 or CD8 class. Log10-transformed breadth and depth values were compared by one-way ANOVA with Sidak's multiple comparisons tests. TCRdb provides this immuneACCESS table in a form limited to in-frame rearrangements. Some clones are lacking; in checked studies, under half of them reflect an unresolved V gene, and why the rest are absent is not known. V, J and clone size reflect that table, while D and trimming were determined from the DNA. The sample table lists about 90,000 clones, about 86% of them with a count of one. Of the sample, around a tenth falls within the top ten clones.

The data are from a study of T cell responses to AZD1222 COVID-19 vaccine (dated by TCRdb to 2020 to 2022). For the study in its entirety: TCR sequencing covered 233 trial participants: 200 to 220 given two doses of AZD1222 and 26 given two doses of MenACWY control vaccine. Trial participants were enrolled by age into 18-55, 56-69 and 70-plus year subgroups, with about 150, 27 and 61 TCR-sequenced participants respectively.

The time point label, as the study defines it: baseline before first vaccination. Taken with the paper, the label for treatment or condition translates to: meningococcal conjugate vaccine given as trial control. Vaccinee samples were obtained from the UK trials COV001 and COV002, which included a single-blind randomized controlled phase 2/3 trial of AZD1222 (ChAdOx1 nCoV-19) in healthy adults. For TCRbeta chain sequencing, PBMC samples from trial participants were taken at day 0 and at day 28 after the second dose. The paper's findings and limits, for the study overall: Reportedly, close to half of the unique spike-specific TCRs recognized epitopes lying outside the regions that are mutated in the B.1.351 and B.1.1.7 variants. Most participants were white British and females outnumbered males, and the authors suggested that clonal diversity may have been underestimated. Because no samples from the day 14 peak response were available, repertoires could be characterized only after the peak T cell response. A significant rise in spike-specific TCR breadth and depth was observed after two AZD1222 doses relative to day 0 and relative to MenACWY recipients. The vaccine-associated CD4 TCRs covered the entire spike protein, and the dominant responses fell in regions 160-218 and 743-854. Conclusions about previously exposed vaccinees were limited because only six AZD1222 recipients were SARS-CoV-2 seropositive at baseline. The 56-69-year group was small, and its depth increase did not reach significance, likely because of low power.

Material: peripheral blood, obtained on day 0 of MenACWY control vaccination. In this chain, TRBV4-1 is recombined with TRBJ1-1; confidence is insufficient to name the D gene. The sequence was obtained from an adult in good health. Here is the DNA: TGCGCCAGCAGCCAAGAAGGCCCGGGCTACCGCACTGAAGCTTTCTTT. Protein translation: CASSQEGPGYRTEAFF.